This T cell receptor (beta chain) was retrieved from a study of cytomegalovirus exposure and HLA in healthy donors. PCR involved 60 Vbeta and 13 Jbeta primers. Only in-frame clones appear in the TCRdb table, and some are missing; sequencing was by immunoSEQ multiplex PCR. The sample carries approximately 100,000 clones, less than 70% recorded once. This sequence was found in a human donor in good health. The source material was PBMCs.

In DNA, the CDR3 is TGCGCCAGCAGCCCGGACAGCCAAGTGGAGACCCAGTACTTC. Its protein product is CASSPDSQVETQYF. The chain uses TRBV5-1 and TRBJ2-5, with a possible D match to TRBD1 (6 bases). Trimming removed 4 bases at V and 5 bases at J, with 15 bases between. The CDR3 loop spans 14 amino acids. From germline, CDR1 is SGHRS and CDR2 YFSETQ.